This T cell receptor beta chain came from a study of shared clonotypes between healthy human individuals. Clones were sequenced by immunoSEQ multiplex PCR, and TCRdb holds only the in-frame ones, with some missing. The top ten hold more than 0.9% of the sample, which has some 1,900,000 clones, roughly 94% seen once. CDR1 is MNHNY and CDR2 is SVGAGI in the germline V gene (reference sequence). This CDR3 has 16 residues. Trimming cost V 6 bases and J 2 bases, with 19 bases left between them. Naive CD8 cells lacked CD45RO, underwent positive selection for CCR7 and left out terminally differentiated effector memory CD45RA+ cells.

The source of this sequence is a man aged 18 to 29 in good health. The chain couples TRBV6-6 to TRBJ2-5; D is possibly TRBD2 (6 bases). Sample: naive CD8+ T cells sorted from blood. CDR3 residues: CASRPRDSSSQETQYF. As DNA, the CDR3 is TGTGCCAGCAGACCCCGGGACTCGTCGTCACAAGAGACCCAGTACTTC.